Presented here are 30 T cell receptor beta chains from one specimen sequenced in a study of tumor and adjacent non-tumor tissue in lung cancer. No cell sorting was done before RNA was extracted from the tissue. A modified ARM-PCR protocol with three rounds of nested PCR amplified TCRbeta. TCRdb re-called the multiplex PCR reads with MiXCR, one entry per CDR3 protein. The sample includes 200,000 or so distinct CDR3 sequences, 71% of them seen just once. Sequencing was performed on lung tumor tissue. The receptors come from a man aged 60 to 75 with non-small cell lung cancer.

On this clonotype: The junction differs from germline at one of its ends, possibly a read error. The gene calls are TRBV20-1 and TRBJ2-1; D perhaps matches TRBD2 (5 bases). The germline gives CDR1 DFQATT, CDR2 SNEGSKA (reference sequence). The CDR3 consists of 12 residues. The CDR3 DNA reads TGCAGTGCTAAGGAGAGGGCCGATGATCAGCTCTTC. Its protein product is CSAKERADDQLF.

The gene calls are TRBV5-4 and TRBJ2-5; tentatively, D is TRBD2 (5 bases). V lost 4 bases, J lost 5 bases, and 21 bases lay in between. The CDR3 length is 16 residues. The germline CDR1 and CDR2 sequences are SGHNT and YYREEE (reference sequence). CDR3: CASSQSLANSGETQYF. The CDR3, as DNA: TGTGCCAGCAGCCAATCCTTGGCCAATTCGGGGGAGACCCAGTACTTC.

In the case of this clonotype: At one of its ends the junction is not consistent with the germline gene, which may arise from a read error. This chain links TRBV5-6 with TRBJ2-2, with D perhaps assigned TRBD1 or TRBD2 (6 bases each). Germline CDR1 reads SGHDT; CDR2 reads YYEEEE. This CDR3 spans 14 amino acids. The CDR3: CANSLVGGEGGLFF. The CDR3, as DNA: TGTGCCAACAGCTTGGTTGGGGGAGAGGGGGGGCTGTTTTTT.

For this clonotype: The junction does not match germline at one end; this may be a read error. The chain is built from TRBV20-1 and TRBJ2-3; perhaps TRBD2 as D (6 bases). The CDR3 runs to 16 residues. From germline, CDR1 is DFQATT and CDR2 SNEGSKA (reference sequence). The CDR3 nucleotides are TGCAGTGCTAGAGGTCGACTAGTGGGTAGCACAGATACACAGTATTTT. The encoded protein is CSARGRLVGSTDTQYF.

This chain connects TRBV28 to TRBJ2-3, with unresolved D. The ends were cut back, 3 bases at V and 7 bases at J, with 5 bases in the middle. Germline V gene lookup returns CDR1 MDHEN and CDR2 SYDVKM. CDR3 length: 11 residues. CDR3 sequence: CASSFLNTQYF. Written as DNA, the CDR3 is TGTGCCAGCAGTTTTCTGAATACGCAGTATTTT.

In this sample, this clonotype turned up once. A read error may explain this, as a much larger clone is one base away. The chain employs TRBV20-1 and TRBJ2-1, with 15 nucleotides matching TRBD2. V shed 5 bases and J 9 bases; nucleotides not matched to a gene: 5. The V gene's germline CDR1 is DFQATT and CDR2 SNEGSKA (reference sequence). This CDR3 is built from 14 residues. CDR3 sequence (DNA): TGCAGTGCTTTCGGACTAGCGGGAGGGACTGAGCAGTTCTTC. Translation gives CSAFGLAGGTEQFF.

This clonotype showed up just a few times. The germline gene is not matched at one end of the junction; a read error may be the cause. The chain links TRBV12-3 or TRBV12-4 to TRBJ1-6; D possibly corresponds to TRBD1 (5 bases). The CDR3 covers 14 residues. The CDR3 loop reads CASSSRDYNSSLHF. The CDR3 DNA reads as TGTGCCAGCAGTTCCAGGGACTATAATTCATCCCTCCACTTT.

This clonotype came up once. This could be a read error, since a much larger clone is one nucleotide away. The rearrangement links TRBV12-3 or TRBV12-4 to TRBJ1-5; D is possibly TRBD1 (5 bases). The CDR3 sequence is 14 residues long. CDR3 nucleotides: TGTTCCAGCAGTGAGGGAGGGGCTAATCAGCCCCAGCATTTT. This codes for CSSSEGGANQPQHF.

The V gene is TRBV20-1, the J gene TRBJ2-1; no reliable D call. The CDR3 has 13 residues. The germline V gene encodes CDR1 DFQATT and CDR2 SNEGSKA (reference sequence). The V end was cut by 8 bases, the J end by 5 bases, with 16 bases between. The CDR3 loop reads CSTGAESNNEQFF. Here the CDR3 DNA reads TGCAGTACTGGAGCCGAGAGTAACAATGAGCAGTTCTTC.

A few counts support this clonotype. This chain uses TRBV6-1 with TRBJ2-7, with D unclear. Deletions cut 4 bases from V and 0 bases from J, with 7 bases between. This CDR3 comprises 13 residues. The germline CDR1 and CDR2 sequences are MNHNS and SASEGT. As DNA, the CDR3 is TGTGCCAGCAGTGTAACAGACTCCTACGAGCAGTACTTC. Translated: CASSVTDSYEQYF.

The chain employs TRBV4-3 and TRBJ1-2; TRBD1 matches 9 bases. Germline V gene data show CDR1 as LGHNA and CDR2 as YSLEER. The CDR3 consists of 17 residues. Losses at the gene ends were 0 bases for V and 12 bases for J; bases not matched to a gene: 17. CDR3 amino acids: CASSQEGQGSSDYSNTF. DNA for the CDR3: TGCGCCAGCAGCCAAGAGGGACAGGGTTCATCGGACTATAGCAACACCTTC.

This clonotype was seen just once. A read error may account for a junction end that differs from germline. The CDR3 loop reads CSAAPGDRGLIEQYF. The CDR3 bases are TGCAGTGCTGCCCCCGGGGACAGGGGGCTCATCGAGCAGTATTTC. The rearrangement links TRBV20-1 to TRBJ2-7; 12 bases map to TRBD1. Germline CDR1 is DFQATT and CDR2 is SNEGSKA (reference sequence). This CDR3 has 15 residues.

The chain employs TRBV12-3 or TRBV12-4 and TRBJ2-5, with D perhaps matching TRBD1 (5 bases). The CDR3 is made up of 14 amino acids. The V end was cut by 6 bases, the J end by 4 bases, with 15 bases between. As DNA, the CDR3 is TGTGCCAGCAGCTCAGGACACTCCCCAGAGACCCAGTACTTC. Its protein product is CASSSGHSPETQYF.

The rearrangement links TRBV20-1 to TRBJ1-5; 7 positions match TRBD1. V shed 3 bases, J shed 10 bases, and the junction held 12 bases outside the gene matches. Germline V gene lookup returns CDR1 DFQATT and CDR2 SNEGSKA (reference sequence). The CDR3 runs to 14 residues. CDR3 bases: TGCAGTGCTAGGAGATGGACAGGTAAGGAACCCCAGCATTTT. This sequence encodes CSARRWTGKEPQHF.

Regarding this clonotype: The limits of the CDR3 on the DNA are not certain, so only TCRdb's listed CDR3 is given. The chain couples TRBV6-1 to TRBJ2-7; TRBD1 is the table's D call, not checked against the DNA. Germline-derived CDR1 and CDR2 are MNHNS and SASEGT. The CDR3 spans 15 residues, counting both ends. CDR3 in amino acids: CASRPFAGGSHEHYF.

This clonotype was picked up one time. This chain joins TRBV6-5 and TRBJ1-5, with D perhaps matching TRBD1 (5 bases). Trimming took off 6 bases at V and 6 bases at J, with 18 bases between the two ends. There are 15 residues in the CDR3. Germline V gene sequence: CDR1 MNHEY, CDR2 SVGAGI. The CDR3 sequence: CASSYTRDETQPQHF. The DNA of the CDR3 is TGTGCCAGCAGCTACACTAGGGACGAGACTCAGCCCCAGCATTTT.

A single count supports this clonotype. A read error may explain this, as a much larger clone is one base away. This chain connects TRBV12-3 or TRBV12-4 to TRBJ2-1; the match to TRBD2 covers 11 bases. The CDR3 length is 14 residues. V gave up 3 bases and J gave up 9 bases; unmatched junction bases: 4. CDR3 coding DNA: TGTGCCAGCAGTTTGGAGACTAGCGGGACTGAGCAGTTCTTC. Translation gives CASSLETSGTEQFF.

Concerning this clonotype: Given a much more abundant clone one base away, this may be a read error. This chain connects TRBV20-1 to TRBJ2-1; D is unresolved. Deletions cut 4 bases from V and 10 bases from J, with 11 bases between. In germline, CDR1 is DFQATT, CDR2 SNEGSKA (reference sequence). This CDR3 region has 11 residues. CDR3 amino acids: CSATGGLEQFF. The CDR3 DNA reads TGCAGTGCTACAGGTGGCCTCGAGCAGTTCTTC.

With respect to this clonotype: This may be a read error, as it is one base from a much larger clone. J is TRBJ2-3 and V is TRBV20-1, with a tentative D call TRBD1 (5 bases). Trimming shortened V by 3 bases and J by 2 bases, and 6 bases separated the two germline ends. Germline loops: CDR1 DFQATT, CDR2 SNEGSKA (reference sequence). The CDR3 is 12 residues long. CDR3 in amino acids: CSARTVTDTQYF. The CDR3 coding sequence is TGCAGTGCTAGGACAGTCACAGATACGCAGTATTTT.

The rearrangement links TRBV20-1 to TRBJ2-7; TRBD2 matches at 15 bases. V lost 3 bases and J lost 1; bases outside the gene matches: 10. The CDR3 is 18 residues long. The germline V gene has CDR1 DFQATT and CDR2 SNEGSKA (reference sequence). DNA for the CDR3: TGCAGTGCTAGTTCACTCTTGGGACTAGCGGGAGGTTCCTACGAGCAGTACTTC. This translates into CSASSLLGLAGGSYEQYF.

This clonotype was recorded many times. The rearrangement uses TRBV6-5 and TRBJ2-1; no definite D call. The germline V gene has CDR1 MNHEY and CDR2 SVGAGI. The germline V and J ends were trimmed by 6 bases and 0 bases, with 9 bases remaining between them. This CDR3 is 14 amino acids long. CDR3 region: CASRPGSSYNEQFF. DNA for the CDR3: TGTGCCAGCAGACCAGGCAGCTCCTACAATGAGCAGTTCTTC.

This clonotype was observed at least ten times. This chain links TRBV12-3 or TRBV12-4 with TRBJ2-1; D possibly corresponds to TRBD2 (6 bases). The length of the CDR3 is 16 residues. V was cut by 2 bases and J by 3 bases, with 14 bases left in between. CDR3 sequence (DNA): TGTGCCAGCAGTTTATCGGGACTGTCTTTCTACAATGAGCAGTTCTTC. The encoded protein is CASSLSGLSFYNEQFF.

V gene TRBV20-1 combines with J gene TRBJ2-1; either TRBD1 or TRBD2 may supply D (5 bases each). The V gene's germline CDR1 is DFQATT and CDR2 SNEGSKA (reference sequence). V lost 7 bases to trimming and J lost 4 bases, with 14 bases between them. The CDR3 has 13 residues. The CDR3 DNA reads as TGCAGTGTTCTAGAGGGGATATACAATGAGCAGTTCTTC. Encoded protein: CSVLEGIYNEQFF.

The chain joins TRBV12-3 or TRBV12-4 to TRBJ1-5; TRBD1 matches 8 bases. The CDR3 covers 15 residues. Trimming removed 4 bases from V and 3 bases from J; junction bases left unmatched: 5. The CDR3 nucleotides read TGTGCCAGCAGTTCCCGACAGGGGCCCAATCAGCCCCAGCATTTT. It is translated as CASSSRQGPNQPQHF.

The chain has TRBV20-1 and TRBJ2-1; 10 positions agree with TRBD2. CDR3 length equals 16 residues. J was trimmed by 7 bases and V by 7 bases; bases with no gene match: 16. Looked up from germline, CDR1 is DFQATT and CDR2 is SNEGSKA (reference sequence). The CDR3 protein is CSVTSSGSKGLNEQFF. The CDR3 DNA follows: TGCAGTGTTACGTCTAGCGGGAGTAAGGGCCTGAATGAGCAGTTCTTC.

In its sample, this clonotype was seen a few times. The chain has TRBV13 and TRBJ2-7; D is possibly TRBD2 (7 bases). Germline CDR1 PRHDT, CDR2 FYEKMQ (reference sequence). Trimming took off 1 base at V and 2 bases at J, with 12 bases between the two ends. The CDR3 has 15 residues. In DNA form, the CDR3 reads TGTGCCAGCAGCTTAGCTGGGGGGGGGCCCTACGAGCAGTACTTC. Amino acid sequence: CASSLAGGGPYEQYF.

This rearrangement joins TRBV11-3 to TRBJ2-3; 9 positions agree with TRBD2. This CDR3 has 13 residues. Per the germline V gene, CDR1 is SGHNT and CDR2 is YENEEA. J gave up 9 bases and V 7 bases, and 8 bases lay outside the gene matches. The CDR3 loop is CASKLAGVDTQYF. As DNA, the CDR3 is TGTGCCAGCAAATTAGCGGGGGTGGACACGCAGTATTTT.

In the case of this clonotype: This may arise from a read error, as a much more abundant clone is one base away. The V call is TRBV29-1, the J call TRBJ2-5; TRBD2 matches at 10 bases. The CDR3 is 14 residues long. CDR1 is SQVTM, CDR2 ANQGSEA, per germline. J was trimmed by 0 bases and V by 4 bases; bases with no gene match: 2. The CDR3 sequence: CSVGLAGYQETQYF. CDR3 nucleotide sequence: TGCAGCGTTGGACTAGCGGGCTACCAAGAGACCCAGTACTTC.

Notes on this clonotype: No conserved phenylalanine or tryptophan is present at the end of the CDR3, so a read error is the likely explanation. The chain is built from TRBV28 and TRBJ2-7; D uncertain. V shed 6 bases and J shed 6 bases, with 18 bases lying between them. The CDR3 is 14 amino acids. Germline V CDR1 and CDR2: MDHEN, SYDVKM. CDR3 residues: CASSPPLDIPEQYI. The CDR3 DNA sequence: TGTGCCAGCAGCCCCCCCTTAGACATCCCCGAGCAGTACATC.

Worth noting for this clonotype: With a much larger clone just one base away, this may be a read error. The genes are TRBV4-2 and TRBJ2-3; D possibly corresponds to TRBD1 (5 bases). The CDR3 is 15 amino acids. Per germline, CDR1 LGHNA and CDR2 YNFKEQ. CDR3 sequence: CATSQDYQGTDTQYF. CDR3 bases: TGTGCCACCAGCCAAGATTATCAGGGAACAGATACGCAGTATTTT.